This is a list of T cell receptor beta chains from one sample in a study of memory CD4+ T cells and cytomegalovirus serostatus. TCRdb's copy holds only in-frame clones and misses some; the assay was immunoSEQ multiplex PCR. The table lists about 45,000 clones, roughly 78% of them singletons. The sequenced sample consisted of memory CD4+ T cells from blood. The receptors shown here come from an adult in good health and CMV-seronegative. Both conserved end residues are part of each CDR3. Each record gives: J gene, D gene, V gene, clone size, CDR3 DNA, CDR3 protein. The D gene is left open where the match is weak. Some rows mark clone size as missing; the rest say once, few, many or name a class of expanded clone.

TRBJ1-2 | TRBD1 | TRBV6-5 | - | TGTGCCAGCAGACCCCCGGGACAGGGGAACTATGGCTACACCTTC | CASRPPGQGNYGYTF
TRBJ2-7 | - | TRBV5-6 | - | TGTGCCAGCAGCTCCGGGGGCGGTTACGAGCAGTACTTC | CASSSGGGYEQYF
TRBJ2-3 | - | TRBV11-2 | - | TGTGCCAGCAGCTACCGCGGGTCAGGGATGGCAGATACGCAGTATTTT | CASSYRGSGMADTQYF
TRBJ1-1 | - | TRBV29-1 | once | TGCAGCGTCGCTCCTTTAACTGAAGCTTTCTTT | CSVAPLTEAFF
TRBJ1-2 | - | TRBV6-6 | medium-sized | TGTGCCAGCAGTAAGGACAGTTCGGACCTCTATGGCTACACCTTC | CASSKDSSDLYGYTF
TRBJ2-1 | - | TRBV15 | - | TGTGCCACCAGCAGAGATGGTTCCCCCAGCAATGAGCAGTTCTTC | CATSRDGSPSNEQFF
TRBJ2-3 | TRBD2 | TRBV29-1 | - | TGCAGCGTTGCGAGGCTAGCGGGGGGGTCTGATACGCAGTATTTT | CSVARLAGGSDTQYF
TRBJ2-5 | - | TRBV5-1 | - | TGCGCCAGCAGCTATGGGTCGGAGACCCAGTACTTC | CASSYGSETQYF
TRBJ1-1 | - | TRBV9 | - | TGTGCCAGCAGCTCGACCGGGGGGCAAGCTTTCTTT | CASSSTGGQAFF
TRBJ2-1 | TRBD2 | TRBV7-3 | few | TGTGCCAGCAGCTCGAACCCTAGCGGAGCCTACAATGAGCAGTTCTTC | CASSSNPSGAYNEQFF
TRBJ2-7 | - | TRBV9 | - | TGTGCCAGCAGCGTAGGTGGGGACACGGCCGGGGAGCAGTACTTC | CASSVGGDTAGEQYF
TRBJ1-5 | TRBD1 | TRBV7-8 | - | TGTGCCAGCAGCCAACAGGGGGCGAGTCAGCCCCAGCATTTT | CASSQQGASQPQHF
TRBJ1-3 | - | TRBV7-2 | - | TGTGCCAGCAGCTTAGATCCGGGGGCCATCTCTGGAAACACCATATATTTT | CASSLDPGAISGNTIYF
TRBJ1-1 | - | TRBV7-2 | few | TGTGCCAGCAGCTTAAGAGGGCCGAACACTGAAGCTTTCTTT | CASSLRGPNTEAFF
TRBJ2-1 | - | TRBV7-9 | - | TGTGCCAGCAGCGGGACCGGGGCAGCATACAATGAGCAGTTCTTC | CASSGTGAAYNEQFF
TRBJ1-1 | - | TRBV5-1 | once | TGCGCCAGCAGCCCCGGGGGGGGAGAGATCACTGAAGCTTTCTTT | CASSPGGGEITEAFF
TRBJ1-1 | TRBD1 | TRBV29-1 | - | TGCAGCGTCGACAGGGGTTTGGGCACTGAAGCTTTCTTT | CSVDRGLGTEAFF
TRBJ1-1 | - | TRBV6-5 | - | TGTGCCAGCAGTAGAGCGTCCAGGAGCGGGGCTGAAGCTTTCTTT | CASSRASRSGAEAFF
TRBJ2-6 | - | TRBV4-3 | - | TGCGCCAGCAGCCACGGACAGCTCTCTGGGGCCAACGTCCTGACTTTC | CASSHGQLSGANVLTF
TRBJ2-3 | TRBD2 | TRBV7-2 | - | TGTGCCAGCAGCCGAAACGGGGGGGCCTGGGGCACAGATACGCAGTATTTT | CASSRNGGAWGTDTQYF
TRBJ1-6 | TRBD1 | TRBV5-6 | - | TGTGCCAGCAGCTTGAGACAGGGCTCCTATAATTCACCCCTCCACTTT | CASSLRQGSYNSPLHF
TRBJ2-1 | - | TRBV6-4 | - | TGTGCCAGCAGTGACTCCTGGGGAAATGAGCAGTTCTTC | CASSDSWGNEQFF
TRBJ2-6 | - | TRBV30 | - | TGTGCCTGGAGTGTAAAGATAGCTGGGGCCAACGTCCTGACTTTC | CAWSVKIAGANVLTF
TRBJ2-5 | TRBD1 | TRBV6-4 | few | TGTGCCAGCAGTCCCGACAGGGGAGAGACCCAGTACTTC | CASSPDRGETQYF
TRBJ1-1 | - | TRBV18 | - | TGTGCCAGCTCACAAATGAGGGCGGGGAGTTACACTGAAGCTTTCTTT | CASSQMRAGSYTEAFF
TRBJ2-3 | TRBD1 | TRBV7-2 | - | TGTGCCAGCAGTAATCCCCGGGACAGCAATGTCATTAATTCAGATACGCAGTATTTT | CASSNPRDSNVINSDTQYF
TRBJ2-1 | TRBD2 | TRBV10-3 | - | TGTGCCACCACCGGGACTAGCGCCTACAATGAGCAGTTCTTC | CATTGTSAYNEQFF
TRBJ2-7 | TRBD1 | TRBV7-9 | once | TGTGCCAGCAGCTCCGGGACAGGGAACAACGAGCAGTACTTC | CASSSGTGNNEQYF
TRBJ2-7 | TRBD1 | TRBV5-6 | - | TGTGCCAGCAGCTTGTGGGGACAGGGACGTAACGAGCAGTACTTC | CASSLWGQGRNEQYF
TRBJ1-2 | TRBD1 | TRBV6-6 | - | TGTGCCAGCAGTTTTCCCCCTACAGGGGCCTTCTATGGCTACACCTTC | CASSFPPTGAFYGYTF
TRBJ2-3 | TRBD1 | TRBV7-9 | - | TGTGCCAGCAGCTTGGGACAGGGAGGAGATACGCAGTATTTT | CASSLGQGGDTQYF
TRBJ1-6 | - | TRBV7-9 | - | TGTGCCAGCAGTAAATCCCCGGGGAATAATTCACCCCTCCACTTT | CASSKSPGNNSPLHF
TRBJ1-6 | - | TRBV2 | - | TGTGCCAGCAGAAATGATTATTCACCCCTCCACTTT | CASRNDYSPLHF
TRBJ1-4 | TRBD1 | TRBV5-4 | - | TGTGCCAGCAGCTTTGACGGGACAGGGGGTGAAAAACTGTTTTTT | CASSFDGTGGEKLFF
TRBJ2-4 | - | TRBV5-1 | - | TGCGCCAGCAGCTTGGGGGACATTAACATTCAGTACTTC | CASSLGDINIQYF
TRBJ2-5 | - | TRBV5-1 | - | TGCGCCAGCAGGTTCCAAGAGACCCAGTACTTC | CASRFQETQYF
TRBJ1-4 | - | TRBV5-1 | - | TGCGCCAGCAGCCCTGGAGTCCACTGGGGGGAAAAACTGTTTTTT | CASSPGVHWGEKLFF
TRBJ2-7 | - | TRBV2 | - | TGTGCCAGCAGTGTAGCTGTAAGCTCCTACGAGCAGTACTTC | CASSVAVSSYEQYF
TRBJ1-4 | TRBD1 | TRBV5-1 | once | TGCGCCAGCAGCTTGTCCCCTGGGGGACAGACTAATGAAAAACTGTTTTTT | CASSLSPGGQTNEKLFF
TRBJ1-1 | - | TRBV20-1 | - | TGCAGCCTCTACGGAGCCACTGAAGCTTTCTTT | CSLYGATEAFF
TRBJ1-6 | TRBD1 | TRBV7-2 | - | TGTGCCAGCAGCCCCCGACAGGGAGGGAATTCACCCCTCCACTTT | CASSPRQGGNSPLHF
TRBJ2-3 | - | TRBV6-6 | once | TGTGCCAGCAGCTTCGGGGCTAGCACAGATACGCAGTATTTT | CASSFGASTDTQYF
TRBJ2-5 | - | TRBV15 | - | TGTGCCACCAGCAGAGGTGGACGCACGGAGACCCAGTACTTC | CATSRGGRTETQYF
TRBJ1-1 | - | TRBV7-8 | - | TGTGCCAGCAGCTTAATAAAGGGCAGGCTGAACACTGAAGCTTTCTTT | CASSLIKGRLNTEAFF
TRBJ2-5 | TRBD1 | TRBV6-4 | - | TGTGCCAGCAGGGGGACAGCAAAAGAGACCCAGTACTTC | CASRGTAKETQYF
TRBJ2-2 | - | TRBV5-5 | - | TGTGCCAGCAGCTCATTGGGGGGTTCGAACACCGGGGAGCTGTTTTTT | CASSSLGGSNTGELFF
TRBJ1-2 | - | TRBV28 | - | TGTGCCAGCAGCTTTACGGGGAACTATGGCTACACCTTC | CASSFTGNYGYTF
TRBJ1-1 | - | TRBV9 | few | TGTGCCAGCAGCCCGGACACGAACACTGAAGCTTTCTTT | CASSPDTNTEAFF
TRBJ2-5 | TRBD2 | TRBV5-5 | - | TGTGCCAGCAGCTTGGAGGCGGGGGGGCCTGACCAAGAGACCCAGTACTTC | CASSLEAGGPDQETQYF